The rows below give T cell receptor beta chains drawn from one sample of a study of T cells in localized non-small cell lung cancer. Data came from immunoSEQ multiplex PCR; TCRdb stores just in-frame clones and leaves some out. The data contain tens of thousands of clones, around 88% of them singletons. The sample here was peripheral blood, taken before any cancer treatment. The receptors were sampled from a woman aged 35-75 years with stage I lung adenocarcinoma. The CDR3 runs from the conserved cysteine through the conserved F or W. A D gene is named only where the DNA matches it firmly.

D	V	J	CDR3
-	TRBV7-9	TRBJ2-5	CASSSGGQGRSLQTQYF
-	TRBV7-2	TRBJ2-7	CASSLEMGGSYEQYF
-	TRBV7-2	TRBJ1-6	CASSTGGNYNSPLHF
-	TRBV30	TRBJ2-3	CAWGRRGTDTQYF
-	TRBV19	TRBJ1-5	CASSISTNQPQHF
-	TRBV14	TRBJ1-2	CASSPENHRARGYTF
-	TRBV14	TRBJ2-2	CASSPVGVYGELFF
TRBD1	TRBV7-9	TRBJ1-1	CASSLNTGGVTEAFF
-	TRBV5-5	TRBJ1-2	CASSLLATYSPNYGYTF
-	TRBV7-8	TRBJ1-6	CASSLAAGVTYPLHF
TRBD2	TRBV2	TRBJ2-5	CASSYLAGGSNQETQYF
-	TRBV18	TRBJ1-5	CASSLIATGTGGNSNQPQHF
-	TRBV5-1	TRBJ2-3	CASSLWGADTQYF
-	TRBV5-1	TRBJ2-7	CASSSTGTEGLEQYF
TRBD2	TRBV19	TRBJ2-7	CASSRGGGMNEQYF
TRBD2	TRBV28	TRBJ2-3	CASSFLKLKRGPRTDTQYF
TRBD1	TRBV6-6	TRBJ2-1	CASSYRQGYNEQFF
-	TRBV21-1	TRBJ2-1	CASSKVETAGSYNEQFF
TRBD1	TRBV9	TRBJ1-1	CASSVGTGDTEAFF
-	TRBV6-5	TRBJ1-4	CASRPRTQQNEKLFF
-	TRBV4-1	TRBJ2-7	CASSQEGQDRDEQYF
-	TRBV19	TRBJ2-3	CASRISGDTQYF
TRBD2	TRBV2	TRBJ2-3	CASGTSDPTDTQYF
TRBD2	TRBV5-1	TRBJ2-3	CASSGLAGAGTDTQYF
-	TRBV27	TRBJ1-3	CASSRGERNTIYF
TRBD1	TRBV28	TRBJ1-3	CASTSPGGSGNTIYF
TRBD2	TRBV28	TRBJ2-3	CASSLPNPPQRNSGDTDTQYF
-	TRBV28	TRBJ2-3	CASSLPAVDTQYF
-	TRBV30	TRBJ1-3	CAWTGFSGNPIYF
TRBD2	TRBV4-1	TRBJ2-3	CASSQDPGIRSGAGDTQYF
TRBD2	TRBV4-2	TRBJ2-3	CASSQVGGGASDTQYF
-	TRBV28	TRBJ2-7	CATTGTLYEQYF
-	TRBV28	TRBJ1-2	CASQGQGYTF
-	TRBV7-9	TRBJ2-1	CASSLKGPSSYNEQFF
-	TRBV19	TRBJ2-7	CASSPFGETFRYEQYF
-	TRBV7-9	TRBJ2-3	CASSPIGVAASTDTQYF
TRBD2	TRBV6-4	TRBJ2-5	CASSSRLAGGRETQYF
TRBD1	TRBV27	TRBJ1-1	CASKMDRGVRNTEAFF
-	TRBV27	TRBJ1-1	CASSLYRDTEAFF
-	TRBV20-1	TRBJ2-7	CSAMNYEQYF
-	TRBV28	TRBJ2-6	CASRTAGLAGANVLTF